The sequence of this T cell receptor (beta chain) was determined in a study of T cell changes during pregnancy in multiple sclerosis. Sequencing was performed with immunoSEQ multiplex PCR; in TCRdb, only in-frame clones are kept and a portion is missing. The sample includes fewer than 75,000 clones, approximately 90% of them seen just once. The V end lost 0 bases, the J end lost 6 bases, and 18 bases lay between the germline ends. The CDR3 has 17 amino acids. Germline V gives CDR1 MGHRA, CDR2 YSYEKL. The specimen was peripheral blood, collected in the second trimester of pregnancy. This receptor was taken from a female donor with multiple sclerosis, enrolled in a pregnancy study. This sequence joins TRBV4-1 and TRBJ2-1, with D possibly matching TRBD2 (6 bases). In DNA form, the CDR3 reads TGCGCCAGCAGCCAAGACGGCCCCGGGGGAGTAGGCAATGAGCAGTTCTTC. Translating it yields CASSQDGPGGVGNEQFF.